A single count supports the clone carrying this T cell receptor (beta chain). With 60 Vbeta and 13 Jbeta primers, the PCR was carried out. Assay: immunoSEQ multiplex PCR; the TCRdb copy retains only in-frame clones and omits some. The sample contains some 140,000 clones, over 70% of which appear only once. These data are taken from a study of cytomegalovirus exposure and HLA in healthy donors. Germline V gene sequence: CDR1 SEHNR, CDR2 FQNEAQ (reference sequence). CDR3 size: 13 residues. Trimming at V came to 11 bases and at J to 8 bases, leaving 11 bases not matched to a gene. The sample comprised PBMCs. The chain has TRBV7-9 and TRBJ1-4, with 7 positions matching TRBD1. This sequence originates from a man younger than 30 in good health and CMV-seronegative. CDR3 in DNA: TGTGCCGTAGATAAGGGGGCCGCAGAAAAACTGTTTTTT. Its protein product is CAVDKGAAEKLFF.